Described below is a single T cell receptor beta chain sequence and its context. The antigen is not known. The data originate from a study of cytomegalovirus exposure and HLA in healthy donors. Turning to the study itself: Most genotyped donors, over 70% of more than 300, had Caucasian-associated genetic ancestry.

The PCR made use of 60 Vbeta and 13 Jbeta primers. TCRdb keeps only in-frame clones here, not all; method: immunoSEQ multiplex PCR. The top ten hold approximately 1.1% of the sample, which has roughly 140,000 clones, approximately 79% seen once. Overall study findings and caveats: Accurate HLA-A and HLA-B prediction from TCR beta sequences was reported for most subjects. In a later analysis, a genetic analysis reported fewer productive-TCR N-insertions in an Asian-associated ancestry cluster than the cohort average. The authors considered a cluster of highly shared sequence variants likely to be a sequencing artifact.

V trimming: 3 bases; J trimming: 3 bases; junction bases outside the gene matches: 11. The germline gives CDR1 WSHSY, CDR2 SAAADI. The CDR3 spans 16 residues. The rearrangement links TRBV10-2 to TRBJ2-7, with 7 bases identical to TRBD1. The specimen sequenced was PBMCs. This sequence originates from a female donor in good health and CMV-seronegative. In DNA, the CDR3 is TGCGCCAGCAGTGACCTCTCCACGACAGGGAGCTACGAGCAGTACTTC. Its protein product is CASSDLSTTGSYEQYF.